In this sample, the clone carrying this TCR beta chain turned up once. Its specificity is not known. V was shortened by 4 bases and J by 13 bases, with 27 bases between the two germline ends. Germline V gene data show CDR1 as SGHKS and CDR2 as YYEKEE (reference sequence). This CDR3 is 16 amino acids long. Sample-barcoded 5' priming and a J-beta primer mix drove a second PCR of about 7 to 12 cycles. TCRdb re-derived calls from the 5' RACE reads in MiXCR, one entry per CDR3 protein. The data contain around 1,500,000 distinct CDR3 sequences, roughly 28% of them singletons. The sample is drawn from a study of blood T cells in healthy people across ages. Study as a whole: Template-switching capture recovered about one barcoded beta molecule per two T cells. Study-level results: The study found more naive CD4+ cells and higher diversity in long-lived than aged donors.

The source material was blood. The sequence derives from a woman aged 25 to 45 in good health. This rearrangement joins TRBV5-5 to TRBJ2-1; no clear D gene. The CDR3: CASSPIRASLEETQFF. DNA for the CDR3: TGTGCCAGCAGCCCGATCCGGGCCTCCCTCGAAGAGACCCAGTTCTTC. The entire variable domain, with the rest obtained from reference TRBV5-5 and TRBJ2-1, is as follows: DAGVTQSPTHLIKTRGQQVTLRCSPISGHKSVSWYQQVLGQGPQFIFQYYEKEERGRGNFPDRFSARQFPNYSSELNVNALLLGDSALYLCASSPIRASLEETQFFGPGTRLTVL.